This T cell receptor (beta chain) was captured by sequencing in a study of shared clonotypes between healthy human individuals. Study details: Each donor contributed plates that comprised three CD4 naive, three CD4 memory, two CD8 naive and one CD8 memory.

The V segment lost 0 bases and the J segment 3 bases; nucleotides outside the gene matches: 6. Germline loops: CDR1 SGHRS, CDR2 YFSETQ. CDR3 length: 15 amino acids. Only in-frame clones appear in the TCRdb table, and some are missing; sequencing was by immunoSEQ multiplex PCR. The sample carries over a million clones, approximately 97% recorded once. Each sample came from a Caucasian adult donor living in Nashville, Tennessee. This receptor was obtained from a man aged 30 to 45 in good health. The source material was naive CD4+ T cells sorted from blood. The subset denotes: CD45RA+ positively selected. This chain connects TRBV5-1 to TRBJ2-7, with TRBD2 matching 7 bases. CDR3 in amino acids: CASSLGSGPNYEQYF. CDR3 bases: TGCGCCAGCAGCTTGGGTAGCGGGCCTAACTACGAGCAGTACTTC.